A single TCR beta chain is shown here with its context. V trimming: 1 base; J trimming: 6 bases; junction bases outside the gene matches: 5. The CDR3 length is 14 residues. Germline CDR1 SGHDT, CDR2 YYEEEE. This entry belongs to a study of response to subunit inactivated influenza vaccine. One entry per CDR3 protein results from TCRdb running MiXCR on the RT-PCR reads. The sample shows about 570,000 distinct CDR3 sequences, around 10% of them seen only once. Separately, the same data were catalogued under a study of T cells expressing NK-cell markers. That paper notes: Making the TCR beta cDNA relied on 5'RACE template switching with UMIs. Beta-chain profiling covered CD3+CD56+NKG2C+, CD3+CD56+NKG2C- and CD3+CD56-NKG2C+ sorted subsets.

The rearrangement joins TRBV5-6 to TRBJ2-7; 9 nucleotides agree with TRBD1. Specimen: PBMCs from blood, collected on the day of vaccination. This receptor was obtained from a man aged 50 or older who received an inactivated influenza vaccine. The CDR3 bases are TGTGCCAGCAGCTTGCCGGGACAGGGACGCGAGCAGTACTTC. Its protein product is CASSLPGQGREQYF.